Listed below are T cell receptor beta chains from one sample, sequenced in a study of shared clonotypes between healthy human individuals. Using immunoSEQ multiplex PCR, the repertoire was profiled, and TCRdb retains in-frame clones only, with some absent. This table holds some 1,900,000 clones, approximately 95% found once. The sample comprised naive CD8+ T cells sorted from blood. These TCRs come from a man in his late teens or twenties in good health. CDR3s include the opening cysteine and the closing phenylalanine or tryptophan. Each record gives: J gene, V gene, D gene, clone size, CDR3 DNA, CDR3 protein. The D gene is left open where the match is weak. Clone size is shown for a subset of rows, as once, few, many or a class of expanded clone.

TRBJ2-2 TRBV27 . . TGTGCCAGCAGTTTAATGGTCTCCGGGGAGCTGTTTTTT CASSLMVSGELFF
TRBJ1-2 TRBV30 . . TGTGCCTGGACAAGAGGGGGAGGCTATGGCTACACCTTC CAWTRGGGYGYTF
TRBJ2-7 TRBV20-1 . . TGCAGTGCTAGAACAGGTTCCGAGCAGTACTTC CSARTGSEQYF
TRBJ2-1 TRBV11-2 TRBD2 . TGTGCCAGCAGCAAAGCGGGACTAGCGGGGCCCTCCTACAATGAGCAGTTCTTC CASSKAGLAGPSYNEQFF
TRBJ2-7 TRBV2 . . TGTGCCAGCCGGAGGAGCGGGCCTACTTCCTACGAGCAGTACTTC CASRRSGPTSYEQYF
TRBJ2-2 TRBV5-6 . . TGTGCCAGCAGCCCTGCTAGTGGGGAGCTGTTTTTT CASSPASGELFF
TRBJ2-7 TRBV21-1 . . TGTGCCAGCAGCAACGGACTAGCGGGAGCCTACGAGCAGTACTTC CASSNGLAGAYEQYF
TRBJ2-2 TRBV15 . . TGTGCCACCAGCAGAGTTCAGAACACCGGGGAGCTGTTTTTT CATSRVQNTGELFF
TRBJ2-1 TRBV5-4 TRBD2 . TGTGCCAGCAGCTCCCTGAGGGAGGGTTTGGATGAGCAGTTCTTC CASSSLREGLDEQFF
TRBJ2-2 TRBV2 TRBD1 . TGTGCCAGCAGTCACCGAACGGGACAGGGAGGAACCGGGGAGCTGTTTTTT CASSHRTGQGGTGELFF
TRBJ1-2 TRBV13 TRBD1 . TGTGCCAGCAGCTTCGGGACAGGGGACAACTATGGCTACACCTTC CASSFGTGDNYGYTF
TRBJ2-2 TRBV6-5 TRBD1 . TGTGCCAGCAGTTACTCGAGACAGGGGAACACCGGGGAGCTGTTTTTT CASSYSRQGNTGELFF
TRBJ2-7 TRBV4-1 TRBD2 . TGCGCCAGCAGCCAAGATAAAGCTGAGAAGCGGGGATACGAGCAGTACTTC CASSQDKAEKRGYEQYF
TRBJ1-1 TRBV19 . . TGTGCCAGTAGTATTTGGGCGAACACTGAAGCTTTCTTT CASSIWANTEAFF
TRBJ2-1 TRBV6-6 TRBD1 . TGTGCCAGACAGGGGAGCTCCTACAATGAGCAGTTCTTC CARQGSSYNEQFF
TRBJ2-5 TRBV2 TRBD2 once TGTGCCAGCAGTGATAAAGCTAGCGGGACCCAAGAGACCCAGTACTTC CASSDKASGTQETQYF
TRBJ1-2 TRBV4-3 . . TGCGCCAGCAGCCAGGGAACAGGGATAGACTATGGCTACACCTTC CASSQGTGIDYGYTF
TRBJ2-7 TRBV28 . . TGTGCCATCTCCCGGCCCGTTTGGAGCTCCTACGAGCAGTACTTC CAISRPVWSSYEQYF
TRBJ1-6 TRBV27 . . TGTGCCAGCAGTTTTGGACAGACTTCACCCCTCCACTTT CASSFGQTSPLHF
TRBJ1-2 TRBV19 . few TGTGCCAGTAGCCCGGGACCAAACTATGGCTACACCTTC CASSPGPNYGYTF
TRBJ1-1 TRBV4-3 TRBD1 . TGCGCCAGCAGCCAAGACAGGGGGAGCGGCACTGAAGCTTTCTTT CASSQDRGSGTEAFF
TRBJ2-7 TRBV4-3 TRBD2 . TGCGCCAGCAGCCAAGAGGGACTAGCGGGATCCTACGAGCAGTACTTC CASSQEGLAGSYEQYF
TRBJ2-3 TRBV7-9 . . TGTGCCAGCAGCTTAGGAGACCCTAGCACAGATACGCAGTATTTT CASSLGDPSTDTQYF
TRBJ1-1 TRBV6-6 . . TGTGCCAGCAGTCCTGGTTCGGGAATCACTGAAGCTTTCTTT CASSPGSGITEAFF
TRBJ2-1 TRBV7-2 TRBD2 . TGTGCCAGCAGCTTAGGAGCGGGAGCAGATGAGCAGTTCTTC CASSLGAGADEQFF
TRBJ2-7 TRBV6-1 . . TGTGCCAGCAGTGAAGCGATTTTTGGTTGGAGGCAGTACTTC CASSEAIFGWRQYF
TRBJ2-3 TRBV7-9 . . TGTGCCAGCAGCTTCATCCACCGGAGAACAGGGCTTTTCACAGATACGCAGTATTTT CASSFIHRRTGLFTDTQYF
TRBJ1-5 TRBV28 . . TGTGCCAGCGTTGAGACAGCCTTAGGTCAGCCCCAGCATTTT CASVETALGQPQHF
TRBJ2-7 TRBV2 TRBD1 . TGTGCCAGCAGTGGCCCGGGACAGGTGACCTACGAGCAGTACTTC CASSGPGQVTYEQYF
TRBJ2-2 TRBV5-5 . . TGTGCCAGCAGCTTGGAGGGGGTAGACACCGGGGAGCTGTTTTTT CASSLEGVDTGELFF
TRBJ1-6 TRBV2 . . TGTGCCAGCAGTGAAACTTGGGGGGTGAGGTCCTATAATTCACCCCTCCACTTT CASSETWGVRSYNSPLHF
TRBJ2-3 TRBV5-1 . . TGCGCCAGCAGAGATTCAGGCGAAGATACGCAGTATTTT CASRDSGEDTQYF
TRBJ2-7 TRBV13 TRBD2 . TGTGCCAGCAGCTCGCCGACTAGCGGGGCCTACGAGCAGTACTTC CASSSPTSGAYEQYF
TRBJ2-3 TRBV6-1 TRBD2 . TGTGCCAGCAGTGAAGCCGGACTAGGTCTCACAGATACGCAGTATTTT CASSEAGLGLTDTQYF
TRBJ2-1 TRBV4-3 . . TGCGCCAGCAGCCAAGAGGCGGACAGCTACTACAATGAGCAGTTCTTC CASSQEADSYYNEQFF
TRBJ2-1 TRBV11-3 . . TGTGCCAGCAGCTTAGGTGGCCTAGGATACAATGAGCAGTTCTTC CASSLGGLGYNEQFF
TRBJ2-6 TRBV4-3 . . TGCGCCAGCAGCCTACTCGACCCCGGGCCTCCTGACTCTGGGGCCAACGTCCTGACTTTC CASSLLDPGPPDSGANVLTF
TRBJ1-2 TRBV5-1 . . TGCGCCAGCAGCTTGGCGCCCGGGGATTACTATGGCTACACCTTC CASSLAPGDYYGYTF
TRBJ2-1 TRBV4-1 TRBD2 . TGCGCCAGCAGCCAGGCCCCGGGACTAGAGGTAGGTGGGCAGTTCTTC CASSQAPGLEVGGQFF
TRBJ2-3 TRBV7-3 TRBD2 . TGTGCCAGCAGCTTAATTAGCGGGGGGCCTTATAGCACAGATACGCAGTATTTT CASSLISGGPYSTDTQYF
TRBJ2-1 TRBV5-1 . . TGCGCCAGCAGCTTTAGAGGAAATGAGCAGTTCTTC CASSFRGNEQFF
TRBJ1-4 TRBV6-5 . . TGTGCCAGCAGTTACGAGGAGGGAGCAACTAATGAAAAACTGTTTTTT CASSYEEGATNEKLFF
TRBJ2-3 TRBV13 TRBD2 . TGTGCCAGCAGCGAAAGACTAGCGGGGGTACGAGATACGCAGTATTTT CASSERLAGVRDTQYF
TRBJ2-2 TRBV27 . once TGTGCCAGCAGTTTCCCCAGGGGGGAGCTGTTTTTT CASSFPRGELFF
TRBJ1-5 TRBV7-9 . once TGTGCCAGCAGCTTAGGATATAGCAATCAGCCCCAGCATTTT CASSLGYSNQPQHF
TRBJ2-7 TRBV19 . . TGTGCCAGTAGTATGGTGACGGGGTCCTACGAGCAGTACTTC CASSMVTGSYEQYF
TRBJ2-7 TRBV19 . . TGTGCCAGTAGTATCATTTTGGCCTACGAGCAGTACTTC CASSIILAYEQYF
TRBJ1-5 TRBV28 TRBD1 . TGTGCCAGCGGGACACGCTCAATTGGACAGGGCTACCCCAATCAGCCCCAGCATTTT CASGTRSIGQGYPNQPQHF
TRBJ1-3 TRBV4-3 TRBD1 once TGCGCCAGCAGCCAGATTACATCCGGGACAGAGTATAGAAATCCTGGAAACACCATATATTTT CASSQITSGTEYRNPGNTIYF
TRBJ2-7 TRBV9 TRBD1 . TGTGCCAGCAGCGTAGGGGGACAGGGTCTCTACGAGCAGTACTTC CASSVGGQGLYEQYF
TRBJ1-1 TRBV9 . . TGTGCCAGCAGCGTAGGGGGTTTGGGCACTGAAGCTTTCTTT CASSVGGLGTEAFF
TRBJ1-5 TRBV2 TRBD1 . TGTGCCAGCAGGCTTTTAGGACAGGGCGTGTTGTCCCAGCCCCAGCATTTT CASRLLGQGVLSQPQHF
TRBJ2-7 TRBV5-1 . . TGCGCCAGCAGCCCTGTGGGGGTCTACGAGCAGTACTTC CASSPVGVYEQYF
TRBJ1-6 TRBV7-9 . few TGTGCCAGCAGCCGGGATTTAAATTCACCCCTCCACTTT CASSRDLNSPLHF